This record looks at one T cell receptor (beta chain) sequence and its context. Antigen specificity is unknown. The source of the sample is a study of shared clonotypes between healthy human individuals. Study-wide context: CD4 naive and CD4 memory each took three plates per donor, while CD8 naive took two and CD8 memory one.

Naive CD8 cells, CD45RO-negative and positively selected for CCR7, excluded terminally differentiated effector memory CD45RA+ cells. Study-level points and caveats: Naive subsets generally exceeded memory subsets in estimated richness. Against clonotypes common to all four donors, non-shared ones had lower generation probabilities.

Per sorted-subset replicate PCR, input was 200 to 250 ng DNA, representing tens of thousands of T cell genomes. The repertoire was sequenced with immunoSEQ multiplex PCR; TCRdb's copy has only in-frame clones and lacks some. The table records some 740,000 clones, 80% to 95% of them present only once. The sequence was collected from a man aged 25-45 years in good health. The specimen sequenced was naive CD8+ T cells sorted from blood.

The chain's CDR3 is CASSLGGDSQEAFF. CDR3 nucleotides: TGTGCCAGCAGCTTGGGGGGCGACAGTCAAGAAGCTTTCTTT. V is TRBV5-4 and J is TRBJ1-1, with D perhaps TRBD1 (5 bases). The CDR3 runs to 14 residues. Trimming left V 0 bases short and J 8 bases short, with 14 bases between. CDR1 is SGHNT, CDR2 YYREEE, per germline (reference sequence).